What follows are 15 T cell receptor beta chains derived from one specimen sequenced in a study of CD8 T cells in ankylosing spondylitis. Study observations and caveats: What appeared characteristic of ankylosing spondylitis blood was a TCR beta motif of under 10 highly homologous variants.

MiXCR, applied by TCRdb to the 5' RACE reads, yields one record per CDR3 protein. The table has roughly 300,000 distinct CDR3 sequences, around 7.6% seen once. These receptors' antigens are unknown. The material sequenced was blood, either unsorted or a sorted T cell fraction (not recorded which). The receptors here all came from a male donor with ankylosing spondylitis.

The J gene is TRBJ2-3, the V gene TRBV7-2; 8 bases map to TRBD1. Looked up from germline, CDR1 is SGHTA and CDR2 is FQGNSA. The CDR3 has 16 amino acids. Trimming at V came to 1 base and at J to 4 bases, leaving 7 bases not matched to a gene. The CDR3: CASSLGGQEEADTQYF. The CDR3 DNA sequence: TGTGCCAGCAGCTTAGGGGGACAGGAGGAGGCAGATACGCAGTATTTT.

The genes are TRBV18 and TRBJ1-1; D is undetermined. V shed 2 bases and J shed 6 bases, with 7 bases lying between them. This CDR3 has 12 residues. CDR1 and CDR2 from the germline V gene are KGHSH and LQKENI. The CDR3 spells CASSPGQAEAFF. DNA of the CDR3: TGTGCCAGCTCACCAGGGCAAGCTGAAGCTTTCTTT.

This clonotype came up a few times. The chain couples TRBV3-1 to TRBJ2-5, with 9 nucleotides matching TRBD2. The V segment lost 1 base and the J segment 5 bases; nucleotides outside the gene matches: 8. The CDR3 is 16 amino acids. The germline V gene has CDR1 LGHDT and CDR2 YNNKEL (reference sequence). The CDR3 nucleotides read TGTGCCAGCAGCCAAGCTCATAGCGGGAGAAGCGAGACCCAGTACTTC. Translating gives CASSQAHSGRSETQYF.

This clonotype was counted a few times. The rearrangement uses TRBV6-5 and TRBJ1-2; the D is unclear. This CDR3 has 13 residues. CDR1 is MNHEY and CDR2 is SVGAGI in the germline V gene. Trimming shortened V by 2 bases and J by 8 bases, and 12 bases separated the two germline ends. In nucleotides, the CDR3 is TGTGCCAGCAGTTACAGAAGTTCAGACGGCTACACCTTC. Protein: CASSYRSSDGYTF.

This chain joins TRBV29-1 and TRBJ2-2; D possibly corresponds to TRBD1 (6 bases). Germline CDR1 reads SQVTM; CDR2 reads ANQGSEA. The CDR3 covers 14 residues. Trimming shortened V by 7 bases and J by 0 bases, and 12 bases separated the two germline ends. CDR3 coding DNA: TGCAGCGCCCCTGGACAGCCGAACACCGGGGAGCTGTTTTTT. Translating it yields CSAPGQPNTGELFF.

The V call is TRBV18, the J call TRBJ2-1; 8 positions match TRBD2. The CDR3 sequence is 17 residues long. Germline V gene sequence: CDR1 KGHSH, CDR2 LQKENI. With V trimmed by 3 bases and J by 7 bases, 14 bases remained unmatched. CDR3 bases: TGTGCCAGCTCACCTCTTGGAATAGCGGGATTAAGGAATGAGCAGTTCTTC. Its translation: CASSPLGIAGLRNEQFF.

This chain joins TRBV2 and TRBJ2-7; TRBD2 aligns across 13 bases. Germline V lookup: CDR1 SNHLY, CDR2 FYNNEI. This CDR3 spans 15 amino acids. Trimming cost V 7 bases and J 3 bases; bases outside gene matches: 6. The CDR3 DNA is TGTGCCAGCATCCCCGGACTAGCGGGAGTCTACGAGCAGTACTTC. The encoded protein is CASIPGLAGVYEQYF.

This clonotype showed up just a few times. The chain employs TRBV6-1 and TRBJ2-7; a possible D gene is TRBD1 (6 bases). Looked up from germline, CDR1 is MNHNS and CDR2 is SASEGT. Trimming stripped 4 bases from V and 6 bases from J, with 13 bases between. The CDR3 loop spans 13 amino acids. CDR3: CASSVDRTAEQYF. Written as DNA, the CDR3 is TGTGCCAGCAGTGTGGACAGAACGGCCGAGCAGTACTTC.

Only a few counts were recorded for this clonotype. DNA for the CDR3: TGTGCCAGCAGACCAGGGCCTTACGAGCAGTACTTC. Its protein is CASRPGPYEQYF. The chain has TRBV28 and TRBJ2-7; TRBD1 is a possible D gene (5 bases). This CDR3 has 12 residues. V shed 6 bases and J shed 4 bases, with 10 bases lying between them. Germline CDR1 and CDR2: MDHEN and SYDVKM.

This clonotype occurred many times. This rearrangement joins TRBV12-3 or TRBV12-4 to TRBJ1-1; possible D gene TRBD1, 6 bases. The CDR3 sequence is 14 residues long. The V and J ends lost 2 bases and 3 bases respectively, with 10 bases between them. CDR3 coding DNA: TGTGCCAGCAGTTTATCGGGACAATACACTGAAGCTTTCTTT. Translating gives CASSLSGQYTEAFF.

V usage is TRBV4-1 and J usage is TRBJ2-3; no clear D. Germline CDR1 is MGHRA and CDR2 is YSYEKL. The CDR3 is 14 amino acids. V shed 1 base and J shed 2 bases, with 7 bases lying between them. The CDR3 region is CASSQVGNTDTQYF. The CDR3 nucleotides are TGCGCCAGCAGCCAAGTTGGCAACACAGATACGCAGTATTTT.

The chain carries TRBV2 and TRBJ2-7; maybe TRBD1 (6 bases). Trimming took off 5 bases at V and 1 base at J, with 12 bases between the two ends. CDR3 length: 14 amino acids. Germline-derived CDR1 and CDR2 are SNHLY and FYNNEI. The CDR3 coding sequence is TGTGCCAGCAGTTACAGGGCAGGGTCCTACGAGCAGTACTTC. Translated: CASSYRAGSYEQYF.

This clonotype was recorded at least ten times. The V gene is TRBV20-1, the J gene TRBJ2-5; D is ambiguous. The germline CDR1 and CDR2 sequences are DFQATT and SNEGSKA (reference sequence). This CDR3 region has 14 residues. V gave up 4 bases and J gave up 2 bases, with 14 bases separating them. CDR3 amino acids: CSAKYGLGQETQYF. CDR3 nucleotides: TGCAGTGCTAAGTACGGCTTGGGGCAAGAGACCCAGTACTTC.

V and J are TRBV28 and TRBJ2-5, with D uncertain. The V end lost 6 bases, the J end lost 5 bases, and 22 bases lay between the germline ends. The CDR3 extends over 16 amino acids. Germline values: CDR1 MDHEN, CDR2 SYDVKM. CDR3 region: CASSTPLASRVETQYF. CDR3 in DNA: TGTGCCAGCAGCACCCCTTTAGCTAGTCGGGTTGAGACCCAGTACTTC.

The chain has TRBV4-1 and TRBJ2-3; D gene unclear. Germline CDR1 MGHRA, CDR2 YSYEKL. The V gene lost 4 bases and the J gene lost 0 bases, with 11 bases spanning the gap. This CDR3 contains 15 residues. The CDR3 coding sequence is TGCGCCAGCAGCCTCCTCGACCTAAGCACAGATACGCAGTATTTT. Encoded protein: CASSLLDLSTDTQYF.